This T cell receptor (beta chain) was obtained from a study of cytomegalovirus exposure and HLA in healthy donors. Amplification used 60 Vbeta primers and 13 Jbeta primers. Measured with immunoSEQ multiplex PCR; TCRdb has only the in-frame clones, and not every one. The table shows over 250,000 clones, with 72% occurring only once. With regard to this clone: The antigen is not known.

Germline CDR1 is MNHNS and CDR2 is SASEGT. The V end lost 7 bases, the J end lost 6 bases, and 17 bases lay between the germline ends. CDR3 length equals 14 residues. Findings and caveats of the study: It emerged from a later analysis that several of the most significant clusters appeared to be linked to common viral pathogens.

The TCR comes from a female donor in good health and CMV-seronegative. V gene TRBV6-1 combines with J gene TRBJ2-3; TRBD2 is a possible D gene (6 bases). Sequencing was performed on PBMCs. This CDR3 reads CASNHGRGEDTQYF. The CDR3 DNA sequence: TGTGCCAGCAATCATGGGCGGGGCGAGGATACGCAGTATTTT.